The present TCR beta chain was sequenced within a study of PD-L1 blockade in urothelial cancer. Whole-study context: The authors examined blood 3 weeks (second dose) and 6 weeks after treatment start. The study's findings and limits: Clones that were tumor-associated expanded more in the blood of durable-benefit patients at 3 weeks.

This CDR3 contains 15 residues. Per the germline V gene, CDR1 is LNHDA and CDR2 is SQIVND (reference sequence). The J segment lost 3 bases and the V segment lost 6 bases, leaving 7 bases of the junction unmatched. Time point of the sample: peripheral blood 6 weeks after treatment start. Worth noting for this clone: Its target is unknown.

Assay: immunoSEQ multiplex PCR; the TCRdb copy retains only in-frame clones and omits some. Seen here are 35,000 to 45,000 clones, about 90% observed once, and the top ten hold approximately 7.9%. The source of this sequence is a man between 65 and 80 years old with urothelial cancer. The chain combines TRBV19 with TRBJ2-7; 11 nucleotides agree with TRBD2. The sequenced sample was PBMCs, obtained around atezolizumab (anti-PD-L1) treatment. Here the CDR3 reads CASRVTSGAGYEQYF. CDR3 bases: TGTGCCAGTAGGGTGACTAGCGGGGCGGGCTACGAGCAGTACTTC. Supplemented by reference TRBV19 and TRBJ2-7, the full variable domain reads DGGITQSPKYLFRKEGQNVTLSCEQNLNHDAMYWYRQDPGQGLRLIYYSQIVNDFQKGDIAEGYSVSREKKESFPLTVTSAQKNPTAFYLCASRVTSGAGYEQYFGPGTRLTVT.